The T cell receptor beta chain described here comes from a study of patients and donors after allogeneic stem cell transplantation. In TCRdb, the RT-PCR reads were re-called with MiXCR into one record per CDR3 protein. The sample holds 25,000 to 35,000 distinct CDR3 sequences, about 6.8% seen once. Only a few counts were recorded for this clonotype. CDR1 and CDR2 (germline): LGHDT, YNNKEL (reference sequence). V lost 1 base and J lost 6, with 10 bases in between. This CDR3 contains 14 residues. The origin of this receptor is a human donor who was either an allogeneic HSCT recipient or a stem cell or donor lymphocyte infusion donor (not recorded which). It is not recorded whose cells these are; they may come from a transplant donor. Input material: blood, either unsorted or a sorted T cell fraction (not recorded which). This sequence joins TRBV3-1 and TRBJ2-1; no reliable D call. CDR3 loop: CASSQALQGNEQFF. CDR3 DNA: TGTGCCAGCAGCCAAGCCCTACAAGGCAATGAGCAGTTCTTC.